Below, 17 T cell receptor beta chains from the same sample are listed, as sequenced in a study of technical replicates of blood from a few donors. The method was immunoSEQ multiplex PCR; TCRdb's version includes in-frame clones alone and lacks a portion of them. The sample has about 68,000 clones, 95% to 97% seen once. Material for sequencing was T cells isolated from PBMCs. The receptor set was obtained from a human donor in good health.

CDR3 region: CASSFEAVSLNTEAFF. The CDR3 region has the DNA TGTGCCAGCAGCTTTGAGGCAGTCAGTTTGAACACTGAAGCTTTCTTT. The chain carries TRBV11-2 and TRBJ1-1; D unresolved. Germline loops: CDR1 SGHAT, CDR2 FQNNGV. The V and J ends lost 3 bases and 0 bases respectively, with 14 bases between them. The CDR3 spans 16 residues.

The chain combines TRBV27 with TRBJ2-2; 10 bases are shared with TRBD2. This CDR3 region has 18 residues. The germline V gene encodes CDR1 MNHEY and CDR2 SMNVEV (reference sequence). V lost 4 bases, J lost 1 base, and 9 bases stayed unmatched. This CDR3 is CASSSLLAGAWNTGELFF. The CDR3, as DNA: TGTGCCAGCAGTTCATTGCTAGCGGGAGCCTGGAACACCGGGGAGCTGTTTTTT.

This clone has only one observation. The chain is built from TRBV28 and TRBJ2-2, with D perhaps matching TRBD2 (5 bases). The CDR3 contains 12 residues. V was cut by 2 bases and J by 7 bases, with 5 bases left in between. Germline V gene sequence: CDR1 MDHEN, CDR2 SYDVKM. CDR3 residues: CASSLGGGELFF. The CDR3 DNA is TGTGCCAGCAGTTTAGGAGGCGGGGAGCTGTTTTTT.

The chain is built from TRBV5-8 and TRBJ1-3; D unclear. The CDR3 is 14 amino acids. Germline CDR1 SGHTS, CDR2 YDEGEE. Trimming removed 4 bases at V and 1 base at J, with 9 bases between. DNA of the CDR3: TGTGCCAGCAGCCCTCGGTTATCTGGAAACACCATATATTTT. Protein sequence: CASSPRLSGNTIYF.

The chain has TRBV18 and TRBJ1-1; maybe TRBD1 (6 bases). Germline CDR1 KGHSH, CDR2 LQKENI. V was cut by 3 bases and J by 1 base, with 12 bases left in between. The CDR3 contains 15 residues. CDR3 protein: CASSPYQGQNTEAFF. The CDR3 DNA follows: TGTGCCAGCTCACCTTACCAGGGACAGAACACTGAAGCTTTCTTT.

This rearrangement joins TRBV10-3 to TRBJ2-1; 12 positions match TRBD2. The CDR3 totals 16 residues. The junction had 9 bases not matched to a gene; V was cut back by 7 bases and J by 5 bases. Germline CDR1 and CDR2: ENHRY and SYGVKD. The CDR3 sequence: CAITPSGRVTHNEQFF. The CDR3 DNA is TGTGCCATCACCCCTAGCGGGAGGGTGACCCACAATGAGCAGTTCTTC.

The chain couples TRBV4-1 to TRBJ2-5; 7 bases are a match to TRBD1. Germline V gives CDR1 MGHRA, CDR2 YSYEKL. The CDR3 runs to 14 residues. The junction had 6 bases not matched to a gene; V was cut back by 3 bases and J by 5 bases. The CDR3 DNA is TGCGCCAGCAGCCAGGGACAGCCCGGCGAGACCCAGTACTTC. It is translated as CASSQGQPGETQYF.

The rearrangement joins TRBV4-1 to TRBJ2-2, with 7 positions matching TRBD2. Trimming at V came to 4 bases and at J to 4 bases, leaving 6 bases not matched to a gene. Germline V gene lookup returns CDR1 MGHRA and CDR2 YSYEKL. CDR3 length equals 15 residues. The CDR3 region is CASSLEAGLTGELFF. The CDR3 bases are TGCGCCAGCAGCCTGGAAGCGGGACTCACCGGGGAGCTGTTTTTT.

The rearrangement uses TRBV11-2 and TRBJ1-5; 9 nucleotides align to TRBD1. The CDR3 is 14 residues long. V was clipped by 1 base and J by 6 bases; unmatched bases: 1. CDR1 SGHAT and CDR2 FQNNGV come from the germline V gene. The CDR3: CASSLGQGGQPQHF. CDR3 DNA sequence: TGTGCCAGCAGCTTAGGACAGGGGGGTCAGCCCCAGCATTTT.

The chain combines TRBV7-8 with TRBJ2-5; 12 bases map to TRBD2. V gave up 5 bases and J gave up 1 base; unmatched junction bases: 5. Germline values: CDR1 SGHVS, CDR2 FQNEAQ. CDR3 length equals 16 residues. CDR3 DNA sequence: TGTGCCAGCAGCCCCCCTAGCGGGAGGGCCCAAGAGACCCAGTACTTC. It is translated as CASSPPSGRAQETQYF.

The chain recombines TRBV5-1 with TRBJ1-1; D is undetermined. V was cut by 0 bases and J by 0 bases, with 6 bases left in between. This CDR3 comprises 14 residues. In germline, CDR1 is SGHRS, CDR2 YFSETQ. The CDR3 is CASSLARVNTEAFF. CDR3 nucleotide sequence: TGCGCCAGCAGCTTGGCTCGCGTGAACACTGAAGCTTTCTTT.

The rearrangement links TRBV15 to TRBJ2-1; TRBD1 agrees at 7 bases. The CDR3 runs to 13 residues. From germline, CDR1 is LNHNV and CDR2 YYDKDF (reference sequence). The trim removed 7 bases at V and 7 bases at J, leaving 7 bases unmatched. The CDR3 DNA is TGTGCCACCACCCCGGCAGGGGGAAATGAGCAGTTCTTC. Encoded protein: CATTPAGGNEQFF.

The rearrangement uses TRBV10-3 and TRBJ1-2; D possibly corresponds to TRBD1 (6 bases). With 0 bases removed from V and 8 bases from J, the gap between germline ends came to 13 bases. The germline CDR1 and CDR2 sequences are ENHRY and SYGVKD. The CDR3 covers 14 residues. CDR3 sequence: CAISESGRGVGYTF. The CDR3 bases are TGTGCCATCAGTGAGTCGGGCAGGGGCGTCGGCTACACCTTC.

CDR3 bases: TGTGCCAGCAGTTACGACAGGGGGAATGGCTACACCTTC. It yields the protein CASSYDRGNGYTF. The chain couples TRBV6-5 to TRBJ1-2; 9 bases fit TRBD1. Trimming cost V 2 bases and J 6 bases; bases outside gene matches: 1. Germline CDR1 reads MNHEY; CDR2 reads SVGAGI. The CDR3 spans 13 residues.

The chain combines TRBV5-6 with TRBJ2-7, with 7 bases matching TRBD1. CDR1 is SGHDT and CDR2 is YYEEEE in the germline V gene. V shed 4 bases and J 3 bases; nucleotides not matched to a gene: 7. The CDR3 covers 14 residues. The CDR3 here is CASSVGQVIYEQYF. The CDR3 nucleotides read TGTGCCAGCAGCGTAGGACAGGTAATCTACGAGCAGTACTTC.

The CDR3 reads CASSFPGGDEAFF. CDR3 nucleotides: TGCGCCAGCAGCTTTCCAGGGGGTGATGAAGCTTTCTTT. The V call is TRBV5-1, the J call TRBJ1-1, with 7 nucleotides matching TRBD1. V trimming: 2 bases; J trimming: 7 bases; junction bases outside the gene matches: 5. CDR1 and CDR2 (germline): SGHRS, YFSETQ. The CDR3 is 13 residues long.

This chain links TRBV6-5 with TRBJ2-1; 9 nucleotides match TRBD2. V lost 6 bases, J lost 9 bases, and 12 bases stayed unmatched. The CDR3 runs 15 residues. Germline CDR1 reads MNHEY; CDR2 reads SVGAGI. CDR3 region: CASRRIAGEGGEQFF. Here the CDR3 DNA reads TGTGCCAGCAGGAGAATAGCGGGAGAAGGAGGTGAGCAGTTCTTC.